This TCR beta chain was obtained from a study of cytomegalovirus exposure and HLA in healthy donors. About the research overall: Prior work identified 95 million to 120 million unique TCR beta sequences in 150 million to 200 million T cells. Notes on the study in general: Per a later analysis, roughly 17,000 TCR beta sequences showed association with HLA alleles at 0.05 false discovery rate.

Amplification used 60 Vbeta primers and 13 Jbeta primers. In the source study's methods: Per a later analysis, the number of unique TCR beta chains was some 80 million, of which roughly 9.9 million were shared. This table comes from immunoSEQ multiplex PCR, and its TCRdb copy is limited to in-frame clones, with some not included. V, J and clone size are taken as reported in that table, and D and trimming were inferred from the DNA itself. Found here are around 180,000 clones, less than 85% of them singletons; the top ten hold 1%. Losses at the gene ends were 5 bases for V and 8 bases for J; bases not matched to a gene: 8. Germline-derived CDR1 and CDR2 are SEHNR and FQNEAQ (reference sequence). The CDR3 spans 15 residues. About this clone itself: Its antigen is unknown.

This chain connects TRBV7-9 to TRBJ1-4; 10 bases map to TRBD1. The sequencing input was PBMCs. This clonotype was obtained from a boy younger than 10 in good health and CMV-seronegative. Written as DNA, the CDR3 is TGTGCCAGCAGCCGTGGGACAGGGGAAGCCGAAAAACTGTTTTTT. It codes for CASSRGTGEAEKLFF.